The rows below give T cell receptor beta chains drawn from one sample of a study of T cells after yellow fever vaccination. TCRdb reprocessed the 5' RACE reads via MiXCR and lists one record per CDR3 protein. The top ten clones hold 18% of a sample with hundreds of thousands of distinct CDR3 sequences, around 20% of them seen once. The sample consisted of PBMCs, taken before the yellow fever booster vaccination. The receptor set was obtained from a man younger than 35 who received the YFV17D yellow fever vaccine. Each CDR3 is given with its conserved first and last residue. The D gene is left open where the match is weak. Not every row has a clone size; where given, it reads once, few, many or a size class.

CASSWQQGMNTEAFF	TGCGCCAGCAGCTGGCAACAGGGGATGAACACTGAAGCTTTCTTT	TRBJ1-1	TRBD1	TRBV5-1	-
CASSRTSGNQETQYF	TGTGCCAGCAGCCGGACTAGCGGAAACCAAGAGACCCAGTACTTC	TRBJ2-5	TRBD2	TRBV6-5	few
CAISVNPTDYEQYF	TGTGCCATCAGTGTTAACCCCACGGACTACGAGCAGTACTTC	TRBJ2-7	-	TRBV10-3	-
CASSQVEKRDTQYF	TGTGCCAGCAGCCAAGTCGAGAAACGGGATACGCAGTATTTT	TRBJ2-3	-	TRBV4-2	-
CASSAKADSPLHF	TGCGCCAGCAGCGCCAAGGCCGATTCACCCCTCCACTTT	TRBJ1-6	-	TRBV4-3	few
CATSPGITEAFF	TGTGCCACATCCCCAGGAATCACTGAAGCTTTCTTT	TRBJ1-1	-	TRBV12-3/TRBV12-4	-
CASSLGAPDTQYF	TGCGCCAGCAGCTTGGGGGCCCCAGATACGCAGTATTTT	TRBJ2-3	-	TRBV5-1	few
CSARRGGGNQPQHF	TGCAGTGCTCGTCGGGGGGGGGGCAATCAGCCCCAGCATTTT	TRBJ1-5	-	TRBV20-1	few
CASSYTSGTGNTEAFF	TGCGCCAGCAGCTACACCTCCGGGACAGGGAACACTGAAGCTTTCTTT	TRBJ1-1	TRBD1	TRBV5-1	-
CSATPPRGDTDTQYF	TGCAGTGCCACCCCCCCCCGGGGAGACACAGATACGCAGTATTTT	TRBJ2-3	-	TRBV20-1	-
CASSQAPQGARNSPLHF	TGCGCCAGCAGCCAAGCCCCCCAGGGGGCTAGAAATTCACCCCTCCACTTT	TRBJ1-6	TRBD1	TRBV4-3	-
CASRDSNSPLHF	TGTGCCAGCCGGGACAGCAATTCACCCCTCCACTTT	TRBJ1-6	TRBD1	TRBV6-2/TRBV6-3	-
CASSEYPPHSGNTIYF	TGTGCCAGCAGTGAATATCCTCCTCACTCTGGAAACACCATATATTTT	TRBJ1-3	-	TRBV6-1	few
CASSLEGINTEAFF	TGCGCCAGCAGCTTGGAGGGGATTAACACTGAAGCTTTCTTT	TRBJ1-1	-	TRBV5-1	-
CASSSRAGSTF	TGTGCCAGCAGTTCCAGGGCTGGGTCCACCTTC	TRBJ1-2	-	TRBV7-9	-
CASSEFAGVVNTEAFF	TGTGCCAGCAGTGAGTTTGCAGGGGTGGTGAACACTGAAGCTTTCTTT	TRBJ1-1	-	TRBV6-4	-
CASSSTRRGRYGYTF	TGTGCCAGCAGTTCCACCAGAAGGGGCCGCTATGGCTACACCTTC	TRBJ1-2	-	TRBV6-5	-
CASSQDPGRGHTDTQYF	TGCGCCAGCAGCCAAGATCCTGGGAGGGGGCATACAGATACGCAGTATTTT	TRBJ2-3	-	TRBV4-3	-
CASSHEAGTGELFF	TGTGCCAGCAGCCACGAAGCGGGGACCGGGGAGCTGTTTTTT	TRBJ2-2	TRBD2	TRBV3-1	-
CASSLFGGGDSGNTIYF	TGTGCCAGCAGCTTATTCGGAGGGGGCGACTCTGGAAACACCATATATTTT	TRBJ1-3	TRBD1	TRBV7-9	once
CASSPHNQPQHF	TGTGCCAGCAGCCCTCACAATCAGCCCCAGCATTTT	TRBJ1-5	-	TRBV12-3/TRBV12-4	few
CASSPSGWKLAKNIQYF	TGCGCCAGCAGCCCCTCAGGGTGGAAACTAGCCAAAAACATTCAGTACTTC	TRBJ2-4	-	TRBV4-3	-
CASSKWTRGDTDTQYF	TGTGCCAGCAGCAAATGGACTAGAGGGGACACAGATACGCAGTATTTT	TRBJ2-3	TRBD2	TRBV7-8	few
CASSLTLPNEQFF	TGTGCCAGCAGTTTGACCCTCCCCAATGAGCAGTTCTTC	TRBJ2-1	-	TRBV12-3/TRBV12-4	-
CASSAGTGSYNEQFF	TGTGCCAGCAGCGCCGGGACCGGCTCCTACAATGAGCAGTTCTTC	TRBJ2-1	-	TRBV5-5	-
CASSEAVAGDDEQFF	TGTGCCAGCAGTGAAGCCGTGGCAGGGGACGATGAGCAGTTCTTC	TRBJ2-1	-	TRBV6-1	-
CSARDVTVEAFF	TGCAGTGCTAGAGATGTAACAGTTGAAGCTTTCTTT	TRBJ1-1	-	TRBV20-1	few
CASSLEGRLLGGNQPQHF	TGTGCCAGCAGCTTAGAGGGCAGACTACTTGGGGGCAATCAGCCCCAGCATTTT	TRBJ1-5	-	TRBV11-1	once
CASSRRWALNQPQHF	TGTGCCAGCAGCCGAAGATGGGCCCTCAATCAGCCCCAGCATTTT	TRBJ1-5	-	TRBV6-5	-
CASSVVPSNTQYF	TGTGCCAGCAGCGTAGTGCCGTCCAATACGCAGTATTTT	TRBJ2-3	-	TRBV9	-
CASSQAVERALEAFF	TGCGCCAGCAGCCAAGCCGTCGAGAGGGCGCTGGAAGCTTTCTTT	TRBJ1-1	-	TRBV4-1	few
CSSGTGSTEAFF	TGCAGCTCCGGGACAGGGTCCACTGAAGCTTTCTTT	TRBJ1-1	TRBD1	TRBV29-1	few
CASSFDRGGQPQHF	TGTGCCAGCAGCTTCGACAGGGGTGGTCAGCCCCAGCATTTT	TRBJ1-5	TRBD1	TRBV11-2	-
CASTMTATDTQYF	TGTGCCAGCACCATGACAGCCACCGATACGCAGTATTTT	TRBJ2-3	-	TRBV6-5	few
CSARYQSSGGNEQFF	TGCAGTGCTAGATATCAGTCTAGCGGGGGCAATGAGCAGTTCTTC	TRBJ2-1	TRBD2	TRBV20-1	-